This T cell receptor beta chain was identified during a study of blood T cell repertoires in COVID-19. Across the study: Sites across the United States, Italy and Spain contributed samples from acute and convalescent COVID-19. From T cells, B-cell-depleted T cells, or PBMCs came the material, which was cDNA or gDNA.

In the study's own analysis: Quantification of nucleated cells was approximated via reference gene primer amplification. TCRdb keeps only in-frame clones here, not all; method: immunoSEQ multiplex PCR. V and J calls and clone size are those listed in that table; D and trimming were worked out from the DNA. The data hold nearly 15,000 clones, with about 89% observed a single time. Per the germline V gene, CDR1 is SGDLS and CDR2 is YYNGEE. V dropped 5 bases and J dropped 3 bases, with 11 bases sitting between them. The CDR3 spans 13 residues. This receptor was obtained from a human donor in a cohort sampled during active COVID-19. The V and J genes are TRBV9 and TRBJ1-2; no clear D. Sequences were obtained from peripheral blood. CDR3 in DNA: TGTGCCAGCAGTCCCTGGCCAGACTATGGCTACACCTTC. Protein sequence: CASSPWPDYGYTF.